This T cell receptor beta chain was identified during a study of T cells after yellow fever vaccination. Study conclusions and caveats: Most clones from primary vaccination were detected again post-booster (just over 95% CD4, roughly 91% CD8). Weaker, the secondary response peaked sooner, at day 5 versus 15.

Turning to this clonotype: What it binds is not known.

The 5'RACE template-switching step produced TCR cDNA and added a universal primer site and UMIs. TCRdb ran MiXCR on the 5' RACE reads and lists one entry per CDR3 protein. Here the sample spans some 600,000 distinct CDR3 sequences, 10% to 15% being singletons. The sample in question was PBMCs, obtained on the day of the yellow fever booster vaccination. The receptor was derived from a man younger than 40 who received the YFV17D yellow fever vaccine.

In nucleotides, the CDR3 is TGTGCCTGGAGTGTACCCCGAAACACCATATATTTT. Its protein product is CAWSVPRNTIYF. This chain joins TRBV30 and TRBJ1-3; no firm D call. This CDR3 is 12 amino acids long. The V and J ends lost 0 bases and 5 bases respectively, with 5 bases between them. CDR1 is GTSNPN, CDR2 SVGIG, per germline (reference sequence).